The T cell receptor (beta chain) described here comes from a study of cytomegalovirus exposure and HLA in healthy donors. Per germline, CDR1 SQVTM and CDR2 ANQGSEA. Between the trimmed V and J ends, which lost 3 bases and 3 bases, there was a span of 6 bases. The CDR3 is made up of 11 amino acids. The PCR employed 60 Vbeta primers together with 13 Jbeta primers. The data were produced by immunoSEQ multiplex PCR, yet TCRdb's version contains in-frame clones alone and is incomplete. The sample includes 150,000 to 200,000 clones, around 76% of them seen just once. The TCR sequence derives from a man in his forties in good health and CMV-seropositive. The gene calls are TRBV29-1 and TRBJ2-7, with a possible D match to TRBD1 (5 bases). Sequenced input: PBMCs. This chain's CDR3 is CSVEDIYEQYF. The CDR3 DNA reads TGCAGCGTTGAGGACATCTACGAGCAGTACTTC.